This T cell receptor (beta chain) was profiled in a study of blood T cell repertoires in COVID-19. Study at large: Recovered status applied to Cohort 3 donors who had two consecutive negative PCRs. It also applied to those with clearance or with symptom resolution. The cDNA or gDNA used as material had been derived from T cells, B-cell-depleted T cells, or PBMCs.

This CDR3 contains 16 residues. V dropped 5 bases and J dropped 5; count of bases not matched to a gene: 13. Germline V CDR1 and CDR2: MNHEY, SMNVEV (reference sequence). The participants were between about 18 and 90 years old and came from 24 US areas. Participants' own reports of clinical history determined their cohort assignment. Sequenced by immunoSEQ multiplex PCR; TCRdb stores in-frame clones only, minus some. Altogether around 290,000 clones are present, about 88% being singletons, with the ten largest covering around 2%. The chain recombines TRBV27 with TRBJ2-7, with 9 bases lining up with TRBD1. The source of this sequence is a woman aged 55-70 years in a cohort exposed to, infected with or recovered from COVID-19 (not recorded which). Sequencing input: PBMCs or T cells enriched from blood (not recorded which). The CDR3 spells CASSPAGTGFRDEQYF. CDR3 nucleotides: TGTGCCAGCAGTCCCGCCGGGACAGGGTTTCGGGACGAGCAGTACTTC.